The 20 T cell receptor beta chains presented below share a single source sample, sequenced in a study of CD8 T cells in Susac syndrome. RNA totalling about 0.5 to 1 ug underwent reverse transcription with random hexamers. In TCRdb, the immunoSEQ multiplex PCR reads were re-called with MiXCR into one record per CDR3 protein. Of approximately 120,000 distinct CDR3 sequences listed, around 94% are singletons. The specimen was CD8+ T cells from PBMCs. The receptors originated from a human donor with Susac syndrome.

The chain links TRBV19 to TRBJ2-6; D ambiguous. The CDR3 has 16 residues. The germline V gene encodes CDR1 LNHDA and CDR2 SQIVND (reference sequence). V was trimmed by 2 bases and J by 1 base, leaving 9 bases between them. CDR3 in DNA: TGTGCCAGTAGTATATGGGCGGAATCTGGGGCCAACGTCCTGACTTTC. Translating gives CASSIWAESGANVLTF.

This chain uses TRBV2 with TRBJ2-1, with TRBD1 matching 11 bases. CDR1 is SNHLY, CDR2 FYNNEI, per germline. V gave up 6 bases and J gave up 7 bases; unmatched junction bases: 8. The CDR3 totals 15 residues. CDR3 loop: CASSAGQGARNEQFF. The DNA of the CDR3 is TGTGCCAGCAGCGCCGGACAGGGGGCGCGAAATGAGCAGTTCTTC.

The chain links TRBV5-6 to TRBJ2-1; no clear D gene. The CDR3 loop spans 15 amino acids. The V and J ends lost 3 bases and 7 bases respectively, with 17 bases between them. In germline, CDR1 is SGHDT, CDR2 YYEEEE. In DNA, the CDR3 is TGTGCCAGCAGCTCCGAATGGTTATCGCGGAATGAGCAGTTCTTC. Its translation is CASSSEWLSRNEQFF.

The rearrangement joins TRBV7-2 to TRBJ2-5; 8 nucleotides align to TRBD1. Unmatched junction bases numbered 7, after V lost 5 bases and J lost 2 bases. The germline V gene encodes CDR1 SGHTA and CDR2 FQGNSA. The length of the CDR3 is 15 residues. The CDR3 is CASSTGGWGQETQYF. The CDR3, as DNA: TGTGCCAGCAGCACAGGGGGATGGGGGCAAGAGACCCAGTACTTC.

This sequence joins TRBV4-2 and TRBJ2-5; 8 nucleotides line up with TRBD2. Germline loops: CDR1 LGHNA, CDR2 YNFKEQ. V gave up 0 bases and J gave up 5 bases; unmatched junction bases: 5. The CDR3 runs 15 residues. The CDR3 region is CASSQDPSGSETQYF. CDR3 nucleotides: TGTGCCAGCAGCCAAGATCCCAGCGGGAGTGAGACCCAGTACTTC.

The V call is TRBV5-4, the J call TRBJ1-6, with 7 bases lining up with TRBD1. The V gene's germline CDR1 is SGHNT and CDR2 YYREEE (reference sequence). CDR3 length: 16 residues. The V and J ends lost 2 bases and 7 bases, in that order; junction bases with no gene match: 9. The CDR3 bases are TGTGCCAGCAGCTTCTTCGGACGGACAGGCAATTCACCCCTCCACTTT. It codes for CASSFFGRTGNSPLHF.

The genes are TRBV12-3 or TRBV12-4 and TRBJ1-3, with 7 bases lining up with TRBD1. CDR3 length: 18 residues. The J segment lost 1 base and the V segment lost 5 bases, leaving 14 bases of the junction unmatched. This chain's CDR3 is CASSPRDSATASGNTIYF. The CDR3 DNA sequence: TGTGCCAGCAGTCCCCGGGACAGTGCCACAGCTTCTGGAAACACCATATATTTT.

This rearrangement joins TRBV29-1 to TRBJ1-2; TRBD1 is a possible D gene (5 bases). The CDR3 extends over 16 amino acids. V was clipped by 3 bases and J by 5 bases, with 22 bases between them. In germline, CDR1 is SQVTM, CDR2 ANQGSEA. The CDR3 region has the DNA TGCAGCGTTGATCTCGGGGGGGTTGCAGTGGGATATGGCTACACCTTC. Encoded protein: CSVDLGGVAVGYGYTF.

The chain is built from TRBV7-9 and TRBJ2-5; 8 positions match TRBD1. The length of the CDR3 is 11 residues. Germline CDR1 reads SEHNR; CDR2 reads FQNEAQ (reference sequence). V dropped 8 bases and J dropped 5; count of bases not matched to a gene: 1. DNA of the CDR3: TGTGCCAGCCGACAGGGGGAGACCCAGTACTTC. Translation gives CASRQGETQYF.

The chain combines TRBV29-1 with TRBJ2-5, with D perhaps matching TRBD1 (6 bases). This CDR3 region has 12 residues. The V and J ends lost 5 bases and 3 bases respectively, with 10 bases between them. Germline CDR1 SQVTM, CDR2 ANQGSEA. CDR3 sequence reads: CSVWGLEETQYF. CDR3 DNA: TGCAGCGTTTGGGGGCTTGAAGAGACCCAGTACTTC.

The CDR3 sequence: CASSAGVGSNQPQHF. In nucleotides, the CDR3 is TGTGCCAGCAGTGCCGGGGTCGGAAGCAATCAGCCCCAGCATTTT. The J gene is TRBJ1-5, the V gene TRBV6-4; D is uncertain. This CDR3 region has 15 residues. Germline V CDR1 and CDR2: MRHNA, SNTAGT. V shed 4 bases and J shed 1 base, with 11 bases lying between them.

The rearrangement links TRBV30 to TRBJ1-6; D might be TRBD1 (6 bases). Looked up from germline, CDR1 is GTSNPN and CDR2 is SVGIG (reference sequence). The CDR3 loop spans 15 amino acids. Between the trimmed V and J ends, which lost 0 bases and 4 bases, there was a span of 10 bases. The CDR3 loop reads CAWSVGDTYNSPLHF. CDR3 DNA sequence: TGTGCCTGGAGTGTGGGGGACACTTATAATTCACCCCTCCACTTT.

The rearrangement joins TRBV6-1 to TRBJ2-3; D uncertain. CDR1 MNHNS and CDR2 SASEGT come from the germline V gene. Trimming stripped 3 bases from V and 1 base from J, with 2 bases between. This CDR3 has 12 amino acids. Written as DNA, the CDR3 is TGTGCCAGCAGTGACGGCACAGATACGCAGTATTTT. It is translated as CASSDGTDTQYF.

J is TRBJ2-3 and V is TRBV9; the match to TRBD2 covers 10 bases. This CDR3 contains 14 residues. The V gene's germline CDR1 is SGDLS and CDR2 YYNGEE. The trim removed 5 bases at V and 3 bases at J, leaving 3 bases unmatched. The CDR3 DNA reads TGTGCCAGCAGTCTAGCGGGAGTTACAGATACGCAGTATTTT. This translates into CASSLAGVTDTQYF.

The genes are TRBV11-2 and TRBJ1-4; 7 bases are shared with TRBD1. CDR3 length: 12 residues. V shed 4 bases and J 7 bases; nucleotides not matched to a gene: 0. Germline CDR1 and CDR2: SGHAT and FQNNGV. The CDR3 loop reads CASSSGGEKLFF. Here the CDR3 DNA reads TGTGCCAGCAGCTCAGGGGGTGAAAAACTGTTTTTT.

For the CDR3, the DNA is TGTGCCAGCAGCCAGGGGTTCCCGGGCGGAGACAGGGCTTCTAACTATGGCTACACCTTC. Translation gives CASSQGFPGGDRASNYGYTF. The rearrangement uses TRBV11-1 and TRBJ1-2, with 7 bases matching TRBD1. Germline loops: CDR1 SGHAT, CDR2 FQDESV (reference sequence). This CDR3 spans 20 amino acids. J was trimmed by 0 bases and V by 5 bases; bases with no gene match: 21.

This clonotype is a singleton in its sample. The V gene is TRBV15, the J gene TRBJ2-1; the match to TRBD1 covers 7 bases. Germline V gives CDR1 LNHNV, CDR2 YYDKDF (reference sequence). J gave up 0 bases and V 3 bases, and 8 bases lay outside the gene matches. The CDR3 is made up of 17 amino acids. CDR3 protein: CATSRGTESSSYNEQFF. The CDR3, as DNA: TGTGCCACCAGCAGGGGGACAGAGTCGAGCTCCTACAATGAGCAGTTCTTC.

The J gene is TRBJ2-3, the V gene TRBV7-3, with 8 bases fitting TRBD2. V trimming: 5 bases; J trimming: 4 bases; junction bases outside the gene matches: 8. CDR1 and CDR2 from the germline V gene are SGHTA and FQGTGA. The CDR3 length is 15 residues. CDR3 in amino acids: CASSLSGGVSDTQYF. DNA for the CDR3: TGTGCCAGCAGCCTAAGCGGGGGAGTTTCAGATACGCAGTATTTT.

The V and J genes are TRBV19 and TRBJ2-5; no firm D call. Germline V gene data show CDR1 as LNHDA and CDR2 as SQIVND (reference sequence). The V and J ends lost 3 bases and 5 bases respectively, with 10 bases between them. The CDR3 sequence is 13 residues long. The CDR3 nucleotides are TGTGCCAGTAGTATTGTCTCGAGGGAGACCCAGTACTTC. Translation gives CASSIVSRETQYF.

This sequence joins TRBV2 and TRBJ1-1; weak D call: TRBD1 (5 bases). The ends were cut back, 0 bases at V and 1 base at J, with 18 bases in the middle. The CDR3 has 18 residues. The germline V gene encodes CDR1 SNHLY and CDR2 FYNNEI. Here the CDR3 reads CASSEALGFPGGNTEAFF. CDR3 nucleotide sequence: TGTGCCAGCAGTGAAGCGCTTGGGTTCCCGGGGGGGAACACTGAAGCTTTCTTT.